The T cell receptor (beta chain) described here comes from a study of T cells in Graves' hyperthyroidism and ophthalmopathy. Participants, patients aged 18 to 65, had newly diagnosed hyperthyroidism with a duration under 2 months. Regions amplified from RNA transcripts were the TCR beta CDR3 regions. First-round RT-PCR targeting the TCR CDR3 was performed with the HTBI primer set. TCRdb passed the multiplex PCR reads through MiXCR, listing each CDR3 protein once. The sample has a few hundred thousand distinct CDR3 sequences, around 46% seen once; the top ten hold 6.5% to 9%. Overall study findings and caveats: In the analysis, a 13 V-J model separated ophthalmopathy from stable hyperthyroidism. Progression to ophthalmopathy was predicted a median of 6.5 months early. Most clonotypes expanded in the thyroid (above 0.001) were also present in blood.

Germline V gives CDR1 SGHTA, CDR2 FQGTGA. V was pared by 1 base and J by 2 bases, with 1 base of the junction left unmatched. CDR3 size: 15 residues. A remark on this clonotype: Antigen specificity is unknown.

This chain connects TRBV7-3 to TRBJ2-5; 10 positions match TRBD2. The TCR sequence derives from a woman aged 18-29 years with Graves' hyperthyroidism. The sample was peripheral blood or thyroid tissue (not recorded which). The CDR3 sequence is CASSLRLAGQETQYF. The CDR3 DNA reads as TGTGCCAGCAGCTTAAGACTAGCGGGTCAAGAGACCCAGTACTTC.